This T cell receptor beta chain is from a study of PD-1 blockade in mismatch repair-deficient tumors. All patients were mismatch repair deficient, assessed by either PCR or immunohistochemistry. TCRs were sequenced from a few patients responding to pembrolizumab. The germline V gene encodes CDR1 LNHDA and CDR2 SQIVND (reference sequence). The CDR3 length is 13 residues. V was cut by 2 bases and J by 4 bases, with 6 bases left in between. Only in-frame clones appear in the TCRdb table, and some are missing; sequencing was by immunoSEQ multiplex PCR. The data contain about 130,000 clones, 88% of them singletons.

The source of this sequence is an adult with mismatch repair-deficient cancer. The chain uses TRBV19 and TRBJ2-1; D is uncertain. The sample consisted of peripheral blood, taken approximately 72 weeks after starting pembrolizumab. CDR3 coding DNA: TGTGCCAGTAGTATAAGCTTTTACAATGAGCAGTTCTTC. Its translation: CASSISFYNEQFF.